A selection of T cell receptor beta chains follows, all from one sample in a study of T cell clones after liver transplantation. Method: immunoSEQ multiplex PCR; TCRdb's copy keeps in-frame clones and lacks some. The sample yields tens of thousands of clones, about 95% seen once. The sequences come from CD8+ T cells from blood, collected 12 months after liver transplant. Every receptor here comes from a human patient who received a liver transplant. Part of the T cells may come from the graft donor. Each CDR3 is given with its conserved first and last residue. The D gene is left open where the match is weak. Part of the rows lack a size; the others show once, few, many or a class for expanded clones.

size,D,J,V,DNA,CDR3
-,TRBD2,TRBJ2-1,TRBV13,TGTGCCAGCAGCTTAGGACTAGCGGTAAATGAGCAGTTCTTC,CASSLGLAVNEQFF
-,-,TRBJ2-1,TRBV19,TGTGCCAGTAGTGCCCCGTTGCGGGACATATACAATGAGCAGTTCTTC,CASSAPLRDIYNEQFF
-,-,TRBJ2-3,TRBV11-2,TGTGCCAGCAGGCCTACCGGGACTACGCAGTATTTT,CASRPTGTTQYF
-,-,TRBJ2-7,TRBV10-2,TGCGCCAGCCATAGCTCCTACGAGCAGTACTTC,CASHSSYEQYF
-,-,TRBJ2-3,TRBV11-3,TGTGCCAGCAGCTCGGGGACCAGAAACGCGGTCACAGATACGCAGTATTTT,CASSSGTRNAVTDTQYF
-,-,TRBJ2-7,TRBV7-9,TGTGCCAGCAGCCCCCCCCTCTCGAGCTCCTACGAGCAGTACTTC,CASSPPLSSSYEQYF
-,TRBD2,TRBJ2-5,TRBV27,TGTGCCAGCAGTTTAGCGGGAGGAAGGCAAGAGACCCAGTACTTC,CASSLAGGRQETQYF
-,TRBD2,TRBJ2-5,TRBV13,TGTGCCAGCAGCTTCACTAGCGGGAGTGGGGAGACCCAGTACTTC,CASSFTSGSGETQYF
-,-,TRBJ2-7,TRBV4-1,TGCGCCAGCAGCCAAGTTGCGGACTACCGCTACGAGCAGTACTTC,CASSQVADYRYEQYF
-,TRBD1,TRBJ1-5,TRBV7-3,TGTGCCAGCAGCTCGGACGGACAGGCTTGCTATCAGCCCCAGCATTTT,CASSSDGQACYQPQHF
once,-,TRBJ2-7,TRBV9,TGTGCCAGCAGCGTAGGGGGGAGCCCCTACGAGCAGTACTTC,CASSVGGSPYEQYF
-,-,TRBJ1-5,TRBV7-8,TGTGCCAGCAGCTTTCGGGGGACCAATCAGCCCCAGCATTTT,CASSFRGTNQPQHF
-,-,TRBJ2-7,TRBV27,TGTGCCAGCAGTTTAGCGGGGCGCGAGCAGTACTTC,CASSLAGREQYF
-,TRBD2,TRBJ2-1,TRBV10-1,TGCGCCAGCGTTGAGACGGGAGGGCGCAATGAGCAGTTCTTC,CASVETGGRNEQFF
-,-,TRBJ2-7,TRBV5-6,TGTGCCAGCAGCTTCACAGGAACCTACGAGCAGTACTTC,CASSFTGTYEQYF
-,-,TRBJ2-1,TRBV7-9,TGTGCCAGCAGCTTAGAAGCTGCAAATGAGCAGTTCTTC,CASSLEAANEQFF
once,TRBD1,TRBJ1-1,TRBV5-1,TGCGCCAGCAGCCTTGATCCAACGGACAGGGGAGCTTTCTTT,CASSLDPTDRGAFF
once,-,TRBJ2-7,TRBV5-1,TGCGCCAGCAGCTTATCAGCGAGCGAGCAGTACTTC,CASSLSASEQYF
-,TRBD2,TRBJ2-1,TRBV5-1,TGCGCCAGTGCCAGGACTAGCGGGAACAATGAGCAGTTCTTC,CASARTSGNNEQFF
-,TRBD2,TRBJ2-1,TRBV7-9,TGTGCCAGCAGCTTTAGCGGGAGGGCCGGGGATGAGCAGTTCTTC,CASSFSGRAGDEQFF
-,TRBD2,TRBJ2-1,TRBV9,TGTGCCAGCAGCCCGGGACTAGCGGAGTACAATGAGCAGTTCTTC,CASSPGLAEYNEQFF
-,TRBD1,TRBJ2-7,TRBV5-1,TGCGCCAGCACCGGACAGGGGGGATACGAGCAGTACTTC,CASTGQGGYEQYF
-,-,TRBJ2-5,TRBV7-9,TGTGCCAGCAGCCCAACTGATGGGAGCGAGACCCAGTACTTC,CASSPTDGSETQYF
few,-,TRBJ1-1,TRBV7-9,TGTGCCAGCAGCTTAGTAAACACTGAAGCTTTCTTT,CASSLVNTEAFF
-,TRBD1,TRBJ2-3,TRBV9,TGTGCCAGCAGCGCCGGGACAGTGGATACGCAGTATTTT,CASSAGTVDTQYF
-,TRBD2,TRBJ2-3,TRBV10-1,TGCGCCAGCAGTGAGAAGCGGGAGGATCCCGATACGCAGTATTTT,CASSEKREDPDTQYF
once,TRBD1,TRBJ1-2,TRBV25-1,TGTGCCAGCAGTCCCATAGGGGGCGTAGGCTACACCTTC,CASSPIGGVGYTF
-,TRBD1,TRBJ2-3,TRBV19,TGTGCCAGTAGCCCGGGACAGCTAATCACAGATACGCAGTATTTT,CASSPGQLITDTQYF
-,-,TRBJ2-7,TRBV15,TGTGCCACCAATACGGGACATAGCTACGAGCAGTACTTC,CATNTGHSYEQYF
-,TRBD2,TRBJ2-3,TRBV2,TGTGCCAGCAGTGACCGGCTAGCGGGACTCACAGATACGCAGTATTTT,CASSDRLAGLTDTQYF
-,TRBD1,TRBJ1-5,TRBV7-9,TGTGCCAGCAGCCCACAGGGGGATCCTCAGCCCCAGCATTTT,CASSPQGDPQPQHF
-,-,TRBJ2-7,TRBV2,TGTGCCAGCAGCGAAGGGTACGAGCAGTACTTC,CASSEGYEQYF
-,-,TRBJ1-1,TRBV27,TGTGCCAGCAGTTTATCCCCGGGGGGACGGACTGAAGCTTTCTTT,CASSLSPGGRTEAFF
-,-,TRBJ1-4,TRBV19,TGTGCCAGTAGTATACCCAAAAATGAAAAACTGTTTTTT,CASSIPKNEKLFF
-,-,TRBJ2-7,TRBV6-5,TGTGCCAGCAGGATGCCCGCAGGGGACGAGCAGTACTTC,CASRMPAGDEQYF
-,-,TRBJ1-1,TRBV29-1,TGCAGCGTTGCAAAGCGCACTGAAGCTTTCTTT,CSVAKRTEAFF
-,-,TRBJ2-3,TRBV10-3,TGTGCCATCAGTGAGTCCCAGGGCCCTGGGGCAGATACGCAGTATTTT,CAISESQGPGADTQYF
-,-,TRBJ2-7,TRBV4-1,TGCGCCAGCAGCCAAGCCAGGGTGGACTACGAGCAGTACTTC,CASSQARVDYEQYF
-,-,TRBJ2-1,TRBV30,TGCGTTGTAAGAACCTACAATGAGCAGTTCTTC,CVVRTYNEQFF
-,-,TRBJ2-1,TRBV6-5,TGTGCCAGCAGTTACGGGACGAGTAGGTGGGATGAGCAGTTCTTC,CASSYGTSRWDEQFF
-,TRBD1,TRBJ1-3,TRBV29-1,TGCAGCGTTGTCCACGGACAGGGGGCTGGAAACACCATATATTTT,CSVVHGQGAGNTIYF
-,TRBD2,TRBJ2-7,TRBV27,TGTGCCAGCAGTTTATTTAGCGGGAGTGGCGAGCAGTACTTC,CASSLFSGSGEQYF
-,-,TRBJ1-6,TRBV27,TGTGCCAGCAGTTCTAGGGACACTAATTCACCCCTCCACTTT,CASSSRDTNSPLHF
-,TRBD2,TRBJ2-5,TRBV25-1,TGTGCCAGCAGTGAGCTAGCGGGTGGAGAGACCCAGTACTTC,CASSELAGGETQYF
-,-,TRBJ2-7,TRBV6-1,TGTGCCAGCAGTGGAGCTAGTGTCTACGAGCAGTACTTC,CASSGASVYEQYF
-,-,TRBJ2-3,TRBV6-5,TGTGCCAGCAGTTACTCGCGGGCTCCCACTAGGGATACGCAGTATTTT,CASSYSRAPTRDTQYF
-,-,TRBJ2-1,TRBV7-9,TGTGCCAGCAGCCCGGGTACCAATGAGCAGTTCTTC,CASSPGTNEQFF
-,-,TRBJ2-3,TRBV10-2,TGCGCCAGCAGGACGGGACTTAATACGCAGTATTTT,CASRTGLNTQYF
-,TRBD2,TRBJ2-7,TRBV5-4,TGTGCCAGCAGCTTGACTAGCGGGACCGGGCAGTACTTC,CASSLTSGTGQYF
-,TRBD2,TRBJ2-7,TRBV11-3,TGTGCCAGCAGCTTAGTAGCGGGAAGCTACGAGCAGTACTTC,CASSLVAGSYEQYF
-,-,TRBJ2-3,TRBV13,TGTGCCAGCAGCTTAGGGACTATCACAGATACGCAGTATTTT,CASSLGTITDTQYF
-,-,TRBJ2-7,TRBV6-5,TGTGCCAGCAGTTCCACCGCCGGGAGCCTACGAGGGCAGTACTTC,CASSSTAGSLRGQYF
-,-,TRBJ2-7,TRBV29-1,TGCAGCGTTGAAGTCCGGGACACTACCTACGAGCAGTACTTC,CSVEVRDTTYEQYF